A selection of T cell receptor beta chains follows, all from one sample in a study of T cell repertoires in cytomegalovirus infection. Via MiXCR, TCRdb re-called the reads, giving one row per CDR3 protein. The profile shows approximately 250,000 distinct CDR3 sequences, around 6.4% of them singletons. Source material: PBMCs. These receptors were obtained from a human donor in good health (CMV status not recorded). Some clones in this sample may be carry-over from other donors' samples. Each CDR3 is given without its conserved first and last residue.

v_gene	j_gene	CDR3aa
TRBV5-5	TRBJ2-5	ASSATSGGIQETQY
TRBV11-2	TRBJ1-2	ASSYTPDRSGYT
TRBV30	TRBJ1-5	AWSVGGNQPQH
TRBV12-3/TRBV12-4	TRBJ1-6	ASKWGRTGRGPLH
TRBV7-2	TRBJ1-5	ASSYRTDSNQPQH
TRBV28	TRBJ1-1	ASSFLGQGARTEAF
TRBV30	TRBJ1-1	AWSERPGQGTF
TRBV5-1	TRBJ1-1	ASSPNNGAEAF
TRBV27	TRBJ2-1	ASSFSQAYNEQF
TRBV7-2	TRBJ2-7	ASSPATNRRGEQY
TRBV6-2/TRBV6-3	TRBJ1-1	ATTTAMNTEAF
TRBV7-2	TRBJ1-1	ASSLRQNTEAF
TRBV28	TRBJ1-1	ASSPLVGTEAF
TRBV6-2/TRBV6-3	TRBJ2-5	ASTSLETQY
TRBV12-3/TRBV12-4	TRBJ2-3	ASRYSGEHTQY
TRBV6-2/TRBV6-3	TRBJ1-5	ASVRGSNQPQH
TRBV5-1	TRBJ1-2	ASSPTGIYGYT
TRBV7-2	TRBJ1-1	ASSPLLGPNTEAF
TRBV27	TRBJ1-2	ASSLGGNRGGYT
TRBV2	TRBJ2-7	ASRDPEQY
TRBV27	TRBJ2-7	ASSSAGEQYEQY
TRBV20-1	TRBJ1-4	SARAPGSNEKLF
TRBV7-2	TRBJ1-2	ASSLADERGFGYT
TRBV30	TRBJ1-1	AWSVIGRRTEAF
TRBV29-1	TRBJ2-2	SGQSPPGELF
TRBV5-1	TRBJ2-1	ASSLGTASKFGQF
TRBV4-1	TRBJ1-1	ASSQDRGTGVNTEAF
TRBV6-2/TRBV6-3	TRBJ1-5	ATVLTAGGSQH
TRBV7-8	TRBJ2-4	ASSLDLGEGNIQY
TRBV7-8	TRBJ1-1	ASSLIPGREAF
TRBV4-2	TRBJ1-1	ASSPPGGWNTEAF
TRBV4-2	TRBJ2-3	ASSQGGGQITDTQY
TRBV20-1	TRBJ2-3	SASVGGDTDTQY
TRBV2	TRBJ1-4	ASESPYEEGTREKLF
TRBV12-5	TRBJ2-7	ASAQTGGEQY
TRBV7-9	TRBJ1-6	ASSSDQGQLDSPLH
TRBV15	TRBJ2-3	ATSSGLLGNTDTQY